A selection of T cell receptor beta chains follows, all from one sample in a study of post-analysis software for immune sequencing data. TCRdb re-analysed the PCR reads in MiXCR, keeping a single row per CDR3 protein. The sample lists some 890,000 distinct CDR3 sequences; approximately 53% were seen once. The specimen was blood. Receptor source: a girl under 18 with multiple sclerosis. The CDR3 runs from the conserved cysteine through the conserved F or W. Each record gives: clone size, D gene, V gene, J gene, CDR3 DNA, CDR3 protein. A D gene is named only where the DNA matches it firmly. Not every row has a clone size; where given, it reads once, few, many or a size class.

few	TRBD2	TRBV6-2/TRBV6-3	TRBJ2-1	TGTGCCAGCAGCATACCGGGACTAGGGGGACGTGAGCAGTTCTTC	CASSIPGLGGREQFF
-	-	TRBV6-6	TRBJ2-1	TGTGCCAGCAGTTACTTCGGCGCACAGGTGGAGCAGTTCTTC	CASSYFGAQVEQFF
-	-	TRBV7-2	TRBJ2-4	TGTGCCGGCAGCCCGCGAACTTCCCTCCATTTTGAAAACATTCAGTACTTC	CAGSPRTSLHFENIQYF
-	TRBD2	TRBV4-1	TRBJ2-7	TGCGCCAGCAGCCAAGGGACCCTGGTAGCGGGAGGGGCCTACGAGCAGTACTTC	CASSQGTLVAGGAYEQYF
-	-	TRBV12-5	TRBJ2-1	TGTGCTAGTGCTTCGGGGTTCCAGGAGCAGTTCTTC	CASASGFQEQFF
-	-	TRBV10-3	TRBJ2-6	TGTGCCATCAGTGGGGGCCGAGACTCTGGGGCCAACGTCCTGACTTTC	CAISGGRDSGANVLTF
-	TRBD2	TRBV5-1	TRBJ2-4	TGCGCCAGCAGCCGGGGAGGGGATGGAAACATTCAGTACTTC	CASSRGGDGNIQYF
-	-	TRBV5-6	TRBJ2-5	TGTGCCAGCAGCTTGGCCACCCTAAGGGAGACCCAGTACTTC	CASSLATLRETQYF
-	TRBD2	TRBV10-3	TRBJ2-1	TGTGCCATCAGCCAATCAGCGGGAGGGCCCAATGAGCAGTTCTTC	CAISQSAGGPNEQFF
once	TRBD2	TRBV5-1	TRBJ2-3	TGCGCCAGCAGCTTGGCGTGGGCTAGCGGGGGGGACACAGATACGCAGTATTTT	CASSLAWASGGDTDTQYF
-	-	TRBV10-3	TRBJ1-2	TGTGCCATCAGTGAGCGGGAACGTTCCTATGGCTACACCTTC	CAISERERSYGYTF